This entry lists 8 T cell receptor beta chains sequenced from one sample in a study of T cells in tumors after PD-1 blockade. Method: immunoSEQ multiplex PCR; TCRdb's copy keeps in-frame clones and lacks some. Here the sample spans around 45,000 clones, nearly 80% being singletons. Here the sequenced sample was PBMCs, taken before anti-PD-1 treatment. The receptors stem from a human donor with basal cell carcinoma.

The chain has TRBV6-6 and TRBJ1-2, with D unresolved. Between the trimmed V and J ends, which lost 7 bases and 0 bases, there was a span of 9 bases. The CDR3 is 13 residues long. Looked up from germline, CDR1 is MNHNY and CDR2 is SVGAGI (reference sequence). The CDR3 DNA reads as TGTGCCAGCACTCAGACCCCTAACTATGGCTACACCTTC. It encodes CASTQTPNYGYTF.

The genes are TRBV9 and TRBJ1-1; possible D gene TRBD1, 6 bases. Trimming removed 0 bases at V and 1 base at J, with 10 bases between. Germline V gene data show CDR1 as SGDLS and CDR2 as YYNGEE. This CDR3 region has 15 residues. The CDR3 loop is CASSVELGANTEAFF. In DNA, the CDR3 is TGTGCCAGCAGCGTAGAGTTGGGGGCGAACACTGAAGCTTTCTTT.

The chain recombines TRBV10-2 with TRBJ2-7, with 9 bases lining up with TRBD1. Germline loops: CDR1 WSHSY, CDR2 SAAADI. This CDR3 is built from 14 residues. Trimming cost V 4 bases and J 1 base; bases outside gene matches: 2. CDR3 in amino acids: CASSAGQGSYEQYF. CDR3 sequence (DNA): TGCGCCAGCAGTGCCGGACAGGGGTCCTACGAGCAGTACTTC.

The CDR3 region has the DNA TGTGCCAGCAGTGCACTAGCGGGGGGGTACCAAGAGACCCAGTACTTC. Encoded protein: CASSALAGGYQETQYF. The rearrangement uses TRBV6-1 and TRBJ2-5; 13 positions match TRBD2. The CDR3 consists of 16 residues. Germline V lookup: CDR1 MNHNS, CDR2 SASEGT. The junction had 2 bases not matched to a gene; V was cut back by 4 bases and J by 0 bases.

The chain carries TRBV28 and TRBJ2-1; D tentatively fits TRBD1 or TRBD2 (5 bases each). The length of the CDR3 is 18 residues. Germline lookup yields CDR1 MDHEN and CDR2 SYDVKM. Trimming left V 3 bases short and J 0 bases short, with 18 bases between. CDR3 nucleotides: TGTGCCAGCAGTTTCTGGGACCCAAACCAGGGCTCCTACAATGAGCAGTTCTTC. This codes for CASSFWDPNQGSYNEQFF.

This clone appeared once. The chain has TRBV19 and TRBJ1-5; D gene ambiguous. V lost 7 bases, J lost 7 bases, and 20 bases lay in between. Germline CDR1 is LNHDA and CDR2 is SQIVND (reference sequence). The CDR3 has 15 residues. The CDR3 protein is CASNQSSGRRQPQHF. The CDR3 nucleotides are TGTGCCAGTAATCAATCATCGGGGAGGAGGCAGCCCCAGCATTTT.

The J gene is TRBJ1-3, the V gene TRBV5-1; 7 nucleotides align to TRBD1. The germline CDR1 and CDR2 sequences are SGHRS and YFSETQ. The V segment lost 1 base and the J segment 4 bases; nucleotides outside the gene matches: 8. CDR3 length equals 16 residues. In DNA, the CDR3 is TGCGCCAGCAGCTTGACCCCAGGGGGAAGGGGAAACACCATATATTTT. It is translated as CASSLTPGGRGNTIYF.

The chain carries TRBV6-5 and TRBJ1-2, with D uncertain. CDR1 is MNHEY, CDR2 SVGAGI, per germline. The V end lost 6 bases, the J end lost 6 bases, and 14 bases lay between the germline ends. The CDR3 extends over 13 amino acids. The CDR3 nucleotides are TGTGCCAGCAGCCCCGGGAGATCTAATGGCTACACCTTC. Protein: CASSPGRSNGYTF.